The 32 T cell receptor beta chains given below trace back to one sample, sequenced in a study of tumor-infiltrating lymphocytes in primary liver carcinoma. Joint extraction of RNA and DNA used roughly 18-34 mg of bulk tissue that was unsorted. A constant-region primer served to make TCR beta cDNA from around 540 ng total RNA. The TCR beta library was amplified through three nested multiplex PCR rounds in a modified ARM-PCR procedure. Both of the initial two PCR rounds ran for about 9 cycles and employed TRBV1-TRBV30 forward primers alongside a C-beta reverse primer. One entry per CDR3 protein results from TCRdb running MiXCR on the multiplex PCR reads. The profile shows tens of thousands of distinct CDR3 sequences, around 79% of them singletons. Sequenced: liver tumor tissue from sampling region 3. Subset: tumor region T3, left-lateral pole. The receptors shown here come from a man between 35 and 55 years old with primary liver carcinoma and hepatitis B virus infection.

V gene TRBV6-6 combines with J gene TRBJ1-5, with D hard to call. Germline V CDR1 and CDR2: MNHNY, SVGAGI (reference sequence). V dropped 6 bases and J dropped 4 bases, with 16 bases sitting between them. This CDR3 has 15 residues. The CDR3 protein is CASSPRGEANQPQHF. For the CDR3, the DNA is TGTGCCAGCAGCCCCCGGGGAGAGGCTAATCAGCCCCAGCATTTT.

Concerning this clonotype itself: This is likely a read error, given that the CDR3 carries no conserved phenylalanine or tryptophan at its end. The limits of the CDR3 on the DNA are not certain, so only TCRdb's listed CDR3 is given. This sequence joins TRBV29-1 and TRBJ2-2; the DNA was not compared with TRBD2, the D call given in the table. Germline assignment: CDR1 SQVTM and CDR2 ANQGSEA. Ends included, the CDR3 has 15 residues. The CDR3 loop reads CSVEDAAGAPGKLCY.

With respect to this clonotype: No conserved phenylalanine or tryptophan ends this CDR3, so it is likely a read error. The V gene is TRBV7-9, the J gene TRBJ1-5; D ambiguous. The CDR3 loop spans 13 amino acids. Germline V gene lookup returns CDR1 SEHNR and CDR2 FQNEAQ (reference sequence). CDR3 loop: CTSSNTEIQPQHS. CDR3 bases: TGTACCAGCAGCAACACGGAGATCCAGCCCCAGCATTCT.

On this clonotype itself: At one boundary the junction diverges from the germline segment, which might be a read error. The V and J genes are TRBV6-2 or TRBV6-3 and TRBJ1-5; the D gene is possibly TRBD1 (6 bases). CDR3 length equals 15 residues. Germline V gene data show CDR1 as MNHEY and CDR2 as SVGEGT. The CDR3 region has the DNA TGTGCCAGCAGTCTTAGAGGGGGGTCCAATCAGCCCCGGCATTTT. As protein: CASSLRGGSNQPRHF.

Of note for this clonotype: One end of the junction fails to match germline, which may point to a read error. The chain uses TRBV7-9 and TRBJ2-1; 12 positions match TRBD2. The V gene's germline CDR1 is SEHNR and CDR2 FQNEAQ (reference sequence). This CDR3 region has 18 residues. The DNA of the CDR3 is TGTGCCAGTAGCTTACCTTCGGGACTAGCGGGTACGAGCCATGGGCAGTTCTTC. Amino acids: CASSLPSGLAGTSHGQFF.

V is TRBV25-1 and J is TRBJ2-5; 7 bases match TRBD1. The CDR3 runs to 16 residues. Germline values: CDR1 MGHDK, CDR2 SYGVNS. V shed 1 base and J 4 bases; nucleotides not matched to a gene: 9. The DNA for the CDR3 is TGTGCCAGCAGTGAATTCATGACAGGGATAGGAGAGACCCAGTACTTC. Protein sequence: CASSEFMTGIGETQYF.

Comments on this clonotype: One end of the junction varies from germline; a read error may be responsible. This sequence joins TRBV5-4 and TRBJ2-5, with 10 nucleotides matching TRBD2. The V gene's germline CDR1 is SGHNT and CDR2 YYREEE (reference sequence). This CDR3 has 16 residues. The CDR3 region has the DNA TGTGCCAGCAGCACCCTTAGCGGGAGGATTCAAGGGACCCAGTACTTC. It yields the protein CASSTLSGRIQGTQYF.

The rearrangement links TRBV6-5 to TRBJ2-3; 9 nucleotides line up with TRBD2. With 3 bases clipped from V and 5 bases from J, the junction kept 6 bases outside the gene matches. The CDR3 is 15 residues long. Germline V lookup: CDR1 MNHEY, CDR2 SVGAGI. Written as DNA, the CDR3 is TGTGCCAGCAGTTATGATGCGGGAGGGGGAGATACGCAGTATTTT. It encodes CASSYDAGGGDTQYF.

In the case of this clonotype: The CDR3 end shows no conserved phenylalanine or tryptophan, and so a read error is likely. CDR3 amino acids: CASSRGHFYEQYL. In nucleotides, the CDR3 is TGTGCCAGCAGCCGCGGACACTTCTACGAGCAGTACTTA. The chain carries TRBV11-2 and TRBJ2-7, with D perhaps matching TRBD1 (5 bases). The CDR3 runs 13 residues. The germline CDR1 and CDR2 sequences are SGHAT and FQNNGV. Trimming left V 5 bases short and J 3 bases short, with 11 bases between.

This clonotype was seen repeatedly, ten times or more. V and J are TRBV28 and TRBJ2-7; 7 nucleotides agree with TRBD1. The CDR3 loop spans 13 amino acids. Germline loops: CDR1 MDHEN, CDR2 SYDVKM. V lost 7 bases to trimming and J lost 2 bases; unmatched junction nucleotides: 5. The CDR3 here is CASKLTGAYEQYF. CDR3 bases: TGTGCCAGCAAGCTAACAGGGGCCTACGAGCAGTACTTC. The full variable domain, completed using reference TRBV28 and TRBJ2-7, is DVKVTQSSRYLVKRTGEKVFLECVQDMDHENMFWYRQDPGLGLRLIYFSYDVKMKEKGDIPEGYSVSREKKERFSLILESASTNQTSMYLCASKLTGAYEQYFGPGTRLTVT.

On this clonotype: A junction boundary mismatches the germline segment, possibly from a read error. The genes are TRBV5-1 and TRBJ1-1; TRBD1 aligns across 8 bases. Germline V gene data show CDR1 as SGHRS and CDR2 as YFSETQ. CDR3 length: 17 amino acids. The CDR3 bases are TGCGCCAGCAGTCAGAAGACAGGGGACGGAGATAACACTGAAGCTCTCTTT. This translates into CASSQKTGDGDNTEALF. The variable domain in full, completed from reference TRBV5-1 and TRBJ1-1, reads KAGVTQTPRYLIKTRGQQVTLSCSPISGHRSVSWYQQTPGQGLQFLFEYFSETQRNKGNFPGRFSGRQFSNSRSEMNVSTLELGDSALYLCASSQKTGDGDNTEALFGQGTRLTVV.

For this clonotype: A read error may account for a junction end that differs from germline. The chain has TRBV28 and TRBJ2-2, with TRBD2 as a possible D gene (6 bases). Germline assignment: CDR1 MDHEN and CDR2 SYDVKM. The CDR3 has 13 amino acids. In nucleotides, the CDR3 is TGTGCCAGCAGTCCCAAGCTGGGCGGGGAGATGTTTTTT. Encoded protein: CASSPKLGGEMFF.

This chain links TRBV6-5 with TRBJ1-3; D ambiguous. Trimming left V 7 bases short and J 0 bases short, with 10 bases between. Germline V gene sequence: CDR1 MNHEY, CDR2 SVGAGI. The CDR3 has 14 residues. The CDR3 bases are TGTGCCAGCATCAGGCATATCTCTGGAAACACCATATATTTT. As protein: CASIRHISGNTIYF.

A word on this clonotype: A junction end diverges from the germline sequence, so it may reflect a read error. J is TRBJ2-3 and V is TRBV12-3 or TRBV12-4; 7 bases line up with TRBD2. The CDR3 extends over 15 amino acids. CDR3 coding DNA: TGTGCCGGCACCCAGTTAGCGGGCGCCACAGATACACAGTATTTT. It yields the protein CAGTQLAGATDTQYF.

Comments on this clonotype: The CDR3 end shows no conserved phenylalanine or tryptophan, and so a read error is likely. The rearrangement links TRBV6-1 to TRBJ2-1; no definite D call. The CDR3 has 11 amino acids. Per germline, CDR1 MNHNS and CDR2 SASEGT. Trimming took off 7 bases at V and 8 bases at J, with 9 bases between the two ends. The CDR3 coding sequence is TGTGCCAGCACTCCACTGGATGAGCAGTTCCTC. This encodes CASTPLDEQFL.

A word on this clonotype: The final CDR3 position lacks the conserved phenylalanine or tryptophan, pointing to a likely read error. The chain employs TRBV5-1 and TRBJ2-3; the match to TRBD2 covers 10 bases. Germline assignment: CDR1 SGHRS and CDR2 YFSETQ. This CDR3 comprises 15 residues. The CDR3 loop reads CTSKASGSSTDTQYL. CDR3 DNA sequence: TGCACCAGCAAGGCTAGCGGGAGCAGCACAGATACGCAGTATCTT.

On this clonotype itself: Here the CDR3 omits its conserved ending phenylalanine or tryptophan, so a read error is the likely source. The limits of the CDR3 on the DNA are not certain, so only TCRdb's listed CDR3 is given. The chain employs TRBV4-1 and TRBJ1-2. The CDR3 has 13 residues if both end residues are counted. Germline CDR1 MGHRA, CDR2 YSYEKL. The CDR3: CASSETANYGYTH.

In regard to this clonotype: The junction differs from germline at one of its ends, possibly a read error. The CDR3 bases are TGTACCAGCAGCCAAGACTTAGGGGGGGGCGGTGAGCAGTACTTC. Translating gives CTSSQDLGGGGEQYF. The chain carries TRBV4-2 and TRBJ2-1; TRBD2 might be the D (7 bases). The DNA end is more similar to TRBJ2-7, so the J call may be wrong. Germline V gene sequence: CDR1 LGHNA, CDR2 YNFKEQ. The CDR3 loop spans 15 amino acids.

A note on this clonotype: Compared with germline, one end of the junction differs, possibly owing to a read error. The genes are TRBV5-1 and TRBJ2-1; tentative D call: TRBD1 (6 bases). Germline V gene lookup returns CDR1 SGHRS and CDR2 YFSETQ. This CDR3 has 15 amino acids. This CDR3 reads CASSLEGVLYNEQVF. The CDR3 nucleotides are TGCGCCAGCAGCTTGGAGGGGGTACTCTACAATGAGCAGGTCTTC.

The rearrangement joins TRBV20-1 to TRBJ2-1; the match to TRBD2 covers 8 bases. The V and J ends lost 2 bases and 9 bases, in that order; junction bases with no gene match: 12. CDR1 and CDR2 from the germline V gene are DFQATT and SNEGSKA (reference sequence). This CDR3 spans 15 amino acids. The CDR3 sequence: CSARFGERGTFEQFF. As DNA, the CDR3 is TGCAGTGCTAGATTCGGGGAGCGGGGGACTTTTGAGCAGTTCTTC.

There are many counts of this clonotype. This chain connects TRBV6-5 to TRBJ2-1; TRBD2 aligns across 13 bases. In germline, CDR1 is MNHEY, CDR2 SVGAGI. This CDR3 region has 15 residues. V gave up 6 bases and J gave up 7 bases; unmatched junction bases: 6. The CDR3 protein is CASRLLAGGINEQFF. Written as DNA, the CDR3 is TGTGCCAGCAGGCTACTAGCGGGAGGGATAAATGAGCAGTTCTTC.

This clonotype was seen ten or more times. This chain links TRBV28 with TRBJ2-5, with 11 positions matching TRBD2. Germline lookup yields CDR1 MDHEN and CDR2 SYDVKM. CDR3 length: 13 amino acids. Trimming removed 3 bases from V and 7 bases from J; junction bases left unmatched: 1. The CDR3 spells CASSFSGRATQYF. The CDR3 nucleotides read TGTGCCAGCAGTTTTAGCGGGAGGGCGACCCAGTACTTC.

A remark on this clonotype: Its ends do not fully match the called genes, so a read error is possible. The gene calls are TRBV5-1 and TRBJ1-1, with unresolved D. Germline CDR1 reads SGHRS; CDR2 reads YFSETQ. This CDR3 contains 14 residues. The CDR3 bases are TGCGCCCGCAGCGCGGACGGGCTGAACACTGAAGCTTTCTTT. Its translation: CARSADGLNTEAFF.

This clonotype was observed a few times. The junction differs from germline at one of its ends, possibly a read error. The V and J genes are TRBV7-8 and TRBJ2-2; D is possibly TRBD1 or TRBD2 (5 bases each). Germline lookup yields CDR1 SGHVS and CDR2 FQNEAQ. The CDR3 spans 16 residues. CDR3 bases: TGTGCCAGCAGCCCCCTTCGGGGACCGAACATCGGGGAGCTGTTTTTT. Its translation is CASSPLRGPNIGELFF.

This clonotype was seen many times. The V call is TRBV6-5, the J call TRBJ2-4; D unclear. CDR1 MNHEY and CDR2 SVGAGI come from the germline V gene. Trimming pared 4 bases from V and 0 bases from J, leaving 13 bases between. The CDR3 covers 16 residues. CDR3 sequence: CASSFDLDIAKNIQYF. The CDR3 DNA follows: TGTGCCAGCAGTTTCGACCTAGATATAGCCAAAAACATTCAGTACTTC.

The V and J genes are TRBV11-2 and TRBJ2-5; D unresolved. The CDR3 totals 17 residues. Between the trimmed V and J ends, which lost 10 bases and 4 bases, there was a span of 28 bases. Germline-derived CDR1 and CDR2 are SGHAT and FQNNGV. CDR3 in DNA: TGTGCCATTAGCTTAGATCAACATGGCCTGGGTCTAGAGACCCAGTACTTC. Translating gives CAISLDQHGLGLETQYF.

To note about this clonotype: A read error is likely, as this CDR3 ends without the conserved phenylalanine or tryptophan. V gene TRBV7-8 combines with J gene TRBJ1-5; D is possibly TRBD1 (5 bases). V was shortened by 5 bases and J by 4 bases, with 12 bases between the two germline ends. Germline loops: CDR1 SGHVS, CDR2 FQNEAQ. The CDR3 extends over 14 amino acids. In nucleotides, the CDR3 is TGTGCCAGCAGCCCAGGGATATTGAATCAGCCCCAGCATTCT. It codes for CASSPGILNQPQHS.

This clonotype was recorded a few times. This chain links TRBV2 with TRBJ2-7, with 7 bases matching TRBD1. The CDR3 covers 14 residues. With V trimmed by 8 bases and J by 3 bases, 10 bases remained unmatched. Germline CDR1 and CDR2: SNHLY and FYNNEI. The CDR3 coding sequence is TGTGCCAGCGGGAGACAGGGTTCTCTCTACGAGCAGTACTTC. It yields the protein CASGRQGSLYEQYF.

Details on this clonotype: An end of the junction does not agree with germline; a read error may underlie this. The V and J genes are TRBV13 and TRBJ1-5; D perhaps matches TRBD1 (6 bases). The germline V gene encodes CDR1 PRHDT and CDR2 FYEKMQ (reference sequence). This CDR3 is built from 16 residues. CDR3 in DNA: TGTGCCAGCAGCTTAAGAGGACTGGGGGGCGAAAGGCCCCAACATTTT. Translation gives CASSLRGLGGERPQHF.

V and J are TRBV29-1 and TRBJ2-1, with a tentative D call TRBD1 (6 bases). Germline V CDR1 and CDR2: SQVTM, ANQGSEA. CDR3 length: 11 residues. The DNA for the CDR3 is TGCAACGTCCCCAGAGGGGGTCAGCAGTTCTTC. It translates to CNVPRGGQQFF.

This clonotype was seen ten or more times. The V call is TRBV12-3 or TRBV12-4, the J call TRBJ2-1; possible D gene TRBD2, 5 bases. V was pared by 6 bases and J by 7 bases, with 13 bases between. CDR3 size: 13 residues. The CDR3 is CASSPHTGNEQFF. CDR3 DNA sequence: TGTGCCAGCAGCCCCCATACGGGGAATGAGCAGTTCTTC.

At least ten counts were recorded for this clonotype. The rearrangement links TRBV5-1 to TRBJ2-7; 10 bases are shared with TRBD2. Trimming took 3 bases from V and 2 from J; bases not matched to a gene: 5. Germline CDR1 and CDR2: SGHRS and YFSETQ. CDR3 length equals 15 residues. Here the CDR3 DNA reads TGCGCCAGCAGCTCTAGCGGGAGCGCCACCTACGAGCAGTACTTC. Its protein is CASSSSGSATYEQYF.